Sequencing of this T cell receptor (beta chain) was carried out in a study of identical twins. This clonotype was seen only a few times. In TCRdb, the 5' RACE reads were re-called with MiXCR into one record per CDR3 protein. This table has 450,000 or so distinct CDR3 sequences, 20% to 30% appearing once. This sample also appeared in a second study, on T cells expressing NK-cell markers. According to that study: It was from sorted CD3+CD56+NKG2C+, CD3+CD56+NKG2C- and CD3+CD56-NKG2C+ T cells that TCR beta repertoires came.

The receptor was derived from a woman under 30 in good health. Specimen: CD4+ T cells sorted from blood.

In nucleotides, the CDR3 is TGCGCCAGCAGCCCGCCGACAGGGTCGCAAGAGACCCAGTACTTC. The encoded protein is CASSPPTGSQETQYF. The V call is TRBV5-1, the J call TRBJ2-5; 7 bases line up with TRBD1. Germline CDR1 SGHRS, CDR2 YFSETQ. The V segment lost 4 bases and the J segment 2 bases; nucleotides outside the gene matches: 8. The CDR3 covers 15 residues.